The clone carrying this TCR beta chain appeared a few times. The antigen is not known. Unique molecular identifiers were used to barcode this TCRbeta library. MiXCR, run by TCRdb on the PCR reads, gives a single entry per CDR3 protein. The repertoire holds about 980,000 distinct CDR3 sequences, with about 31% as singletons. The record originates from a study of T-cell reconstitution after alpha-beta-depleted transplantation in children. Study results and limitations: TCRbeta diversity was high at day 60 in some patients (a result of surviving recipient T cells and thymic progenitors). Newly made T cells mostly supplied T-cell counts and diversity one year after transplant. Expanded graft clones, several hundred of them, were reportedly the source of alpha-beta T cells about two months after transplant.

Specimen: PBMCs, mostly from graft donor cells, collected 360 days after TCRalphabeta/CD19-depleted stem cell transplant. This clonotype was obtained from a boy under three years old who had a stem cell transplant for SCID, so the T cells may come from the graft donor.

The CDR3 region has the DNA TGCAGTGCTAGGATCAGTGGTGAGCAGTTCTTC. It codes for CSARISGEQFF. J is TRBJ2-1 and V is TRBV20-1; no clear D gene. The CDR3 loop spans 11 amino acids. V lost 3 bases and J lost 9, with 9 bases in between. The germline V gene has CDR1 DFQATT and CDR2 SNEGSKA (reference sequence).